This TCR beta chain stems from a study of cytomegalovirus exposure and HLA in healthy donors. The V end lost 0 bases, the J end lost 2 bases, and 11 bases lay between the germline ends. The CDR3 covers 15 residues. Germline V gene data show CDR1 as SGHDT and CDR2 as YYEEEE. In the PCR, 60 Vbeta and 13 Jbeta primers were used. Generated by immunoSEQ multiplex PCR, the TCRdb table keeps only in-frame clones and is missing some. The data hold 88,000 or so clones, with under 65% observed a single time. The chain uses TRBV5-6 and TRBJ1-2; unclear D gene. The sample taken for sequencing was PBMCs. This clonotype was obtained from a male donor in good health and CMV-seropositive. CDR3 DNA: TGTGCCAGCAGCTTGGCCTTCGAGTCCAACTATGGCTACACCTTC. It is translated as CASSLAFESNYGYTF. The full variable domain, in which reference TRBV5-6 and TRBJ1-2 provide the parts outside the CDR3, is DAGVTQSPTHLIKTRGQQVTLRCSPKSGHDTVSWYQQALGQGPQFIFQYYEEEERQRGNFPDRFSGHQFPNYSSELNVNALLLGDSALYLCASSLAFESNYGYTFGSGTRLTVV.